One T cell receptor (beta chain) is described in this entry. Antigen specificity is unknown. In germline, CDR1 is DFQATT, CDR2 SNEGSKA (reference sequence). CDR3 size: 13 residues. The data were taken from a study of CXCR3-negative and CXCR3-positive naive CD8 T cells. The study, taken as a whole, reports: Comparison of naive subsets found surface CD5 to be comparable, and TCR strength was inferred on the basis of TRB CDR3 properties. Whereas both naive subsets had comparably high diversity, memory CD8+ cells had much lower diversity. Naive cells used TRBV-TRBJ genes in much the same way whether CXCR3-negative or CXCR3-positive; memory cells did not.

The authors prepared UMI-labeled TRB cDNA libraries by 5' RACE. TCRdb re-called the 5' RACE reads; every CDR3 protein appears as one record, without DNA. The sample has about 62,000 distinct CDR3 sequences. This chain uses TRBV20-1 with TRBJ2-1; TCRdb names TRBD2, which stays unverified in the absence of DNA. The TCR sequence derives from a human donor in good health. Some clones in this sample may be carry-over from other donors' samples. Sequencing was done on a sample of naive CXCR3- CD8+ T cells from blood. The subset: CD45RO-CCR7+CD27+CD95- naive CD8+ T cells lacking CXCR3 (TNR3-). The CDR3 is CSGDGSAYNEQFF.